This T cell receptor beta chain came from a study of blood T cell repertoires in COVID-19. Study details: Samples representing acute and convalescent COVID-19 were sourced from the United States, Italy and Spain. PBMCs, B-cell-depleted T cells, or T cells were the source of the cDNA or gDNA that made up the material.

This CDR3 contains 20 residues. J gave up 4 bases and V 5 bases, and 18 bases lay outside the gene matches. Looked up from germline, CDR1 is SGHVS and CDR2 is FNYEAQ. As originally analysed: How many nucleated cells were present was estimated from reference gene primer amplification. Libraries were prepared by immunoSEQ multiplex PCR; TCRdb keeps only in-frame clonotypes and omits some of them. For V, J and clone size, that table is used; D and trimming come from the DNA. The sample lists some 240,000 clones; about 83% were seen once. Sequencing was carried out using peripheral blood. This TCR was sampled from a woman aged 40 to 50 who had recovered from COVID-19. This chain joins TRBV7-6 and TRBJ2-7, with 15 bases fitting TRBD2. CDR3 DNA: TGTGCCAGCAGCCTCAGTTCGTGGACTAGCGGGGGGGCTCAGATTTACGAGCAGTACTTC. Protein: CASSLSSWTSGGAQIYEQYF.